This T cell receptor (beta chain) was recorded in a study of response to subunit inactivated influenza vaccine. Germline CDR1 reads SQVTM; CDR2 reads ANQGSEA. The CDR3 sequence is 16 residues long. The ends were cut back, 4 bases at V and 7 bases at J, with 23 bases in the middle. Study outcomes and limitations: Few new T cells, the authors suggested, are recruited by each seasonal influenza vaccination.

MiXCR was run by TCRdb on the RT-PCR reads, yielding one entry per CDR3 protein. Here the sample spans fewer than 650,000 distinct CDR3 sequences, over 10% being singletons. This clonotype was observed many times. What it recognizes is unknown. The genes are TRBV29-1 and TRBJ2-4; possibly TRBD2 for D (5 bases). This specimen was PBMCs from blood, taken about 40 days after vaccination. The receptor comes from a man aged 45-65 years who received an inactivated influenza vaccine. The CDR3 spells CSVVLAVSGLENIQYF. DNA of the CDR3: TGCAGCGTTGTTCTAGCCGTGTCTGGGTTGGAGAACATTCAGTACTTC. The variable domain in full, with the rest retrieved from reference TRBV29-1 and TRBJ2-4, is SAVISQKPSRDICQRGTSLTIQCQVDSQVTMMFWYRQQPGQSLTLIATANQGSEATYESGFVIDKFPISRPNLTFSTLTVSNMSPEDSSIYLCSVVLAVSGLENIQYFGAGTRLSVL.